This entry lists 26 T cell receptor beta chains sequenced from one sample in a study of OX40 agonist ivuxolimab in advanced cancers. Assay: immunoSEQ multiplex PCR; the TCRdb copy retains only in-frame clones and omits some. The table records about 56,000 clones, roughly four fifths of them present only once. The specimen was CD4+ or CD8+ T cells sorted from blood, collected in a trial of the OX40 agonist ivuxolimab. The receptors shown here come from an adult with an advanced solid tumor such as melanoma, head and neck, liver or kidney cancer.

The chain recombines TRBV6-1 with TRBJ2-5; 8 positions agree with TRBD2. Germline CDR1 MNHNS, CDR2 SASEGT. The CDR3 covers 15 residues. The ends lost 7 bases at V and 1 base at J; junction bases unmatched: 8. CDR3 sequence: CASTRVSGIQETQYF. The CDR3 bases are TGTGCCAGCACCCGGGTTAGCGGGATCCAAGAGACCCAGTACTTC.

This chain links TRBV5-6 with TRBJ2-1, with 16 bases that match TRBD2. V shed 2 bases, J shed 8 bases, and the junction held 7 bases outside the gene matches. Germline V gives CDR1 SGHDT, CDR2 YYEEEE. The CDR3 runs to 17 residues. CDR3 protein: CASSLNPGTSGGDEQFF. As DNA, the CDR3 is TGTGCCAGCAGCTTAAATCCCGGGACTAGCGGGGGGGATGAGCAGTTCTTC.

This sequence joins TRBV2 and TRBJ2-1; weak D call: TRBD1 (5 bases). V lost 6 bases to trimming and J lost 15 bases, with 18 bases between them. CDR3 length equals 12 residues. Germline V gives CDR1 SNHLY, CDR2 FYNNEI. The CDR3 DNA follows: TGTGCCAGCAGGGGGCGGACGTATCAGTGGTTCTTC. Its protein is CASRGRTYQWFF. Using reference TRBV2 and TRBJ2-1 for the parts outside the CDR3, the full variable domain is EPEVTQTPSHQVTQMGQEVILRCVPISNHLYFYWYRQILGQKVEFLVSFYNNEISEKSEIFDDQFSVERPDGSNFTLKIRSTKLEDSAMYFCASRGRTYQWFFGPGTRLTVL.

The chain joins TRBV25-1 to TRBJ2-1, with 11 bases aligning to TRBD1. The CDR3 covers 15 residues. The germline V gene has CDR1 MGHDK and CDR2 SYGVNS. Germline trimming cut 2 bases from V and 8 bases from J; bases unmatched to any gene: 5. CDR3 sequence (DNA): TGTGCCAGCAGTGAAGGACAGGGGGCAGGCTATGAGCAGTTCTTC. It codes for CASSEGQGAGYEQFF.

V usage is TRBV2 and J usage is TRBJ2-7; either TRBD1 or TRBD2 may supply D (6 bases each). CDR3 length: 15 amino acids. The ends were cut back, 6 bases at V and 4 bases at J, with 19 bases in the middle. The germline gives CDR1 SNHLY, CDR2 FYNNEI. The CDR3 region has the DNA TGTGCCAGCAGCCCCCCGGGGGCGCCGGGGTACGAGCAGTACTTC. It codes for CASSPPGAPGYEQYF.

The chain recombines TRBV13 with TRBJ2-1; D gene uncertain. Germline loops: CDR1 PRHDT, CDR2 FYEKMQ (reference sequence). The CDR3 consists of 11 residues. Trimming left V 1 base short and J 13 bases short, with 8 bases between. CDR3: CASSLVAEQFF. The DNA of the CDR3 is TGTGCCAGCAGCTTAGTAGCAGAACAGTTCTTC.

This chain joins TRBV30 and TRBJ2-7; 9 nucleotides align to TRBD2. Unmatched junction bases numbered 5, after V lost 0 bases and J lost 2 bases. This CDR3 region has 15 residues. Germline V lookup: CDR1 GTSNPN, CDR2 SVGIG (reference sequence). CDR3 in DNA: TGTGCCTGGAGTGTAGGCGGCGGGAGGGCCTACGAGCAGTACTTC. This sequence encodes CAWSVGGGRAYEQYF.

This sequence joins TRBV6-6 and TRBJ1-2, with TRBD1 matching 7 bases. The junction had 3 bases not matched to a gene; V was cut back by 2 bases and J by 3 bases. CDR1 is MNHNY, CDR2 SVGAGI, per germline (reference sequence). The CDR3 sequence is 14 residues long. CDR3 coding DNA: TGTGCCAGCAGTTACAGGGGGCAGGACTATGGCTACACCTTC. Protein: CASSYRGQDYGYTF.

This sequence joins TRBV7-9 and TRBJ1-2; D is unresolved. Germline V gives CDR1 SEHNR, CDR2 FQNEAQ (reference sequence). The CDR3 covers 12 residues. The V end lost 4 bases, the J end lost 1 base, and 4 bases lay between the germline ends. The CDR3 here is CASSSNNYGYTF. The CDR3 DNA follows: TGTGCCAGCAGCTCAAATAACTATGGCTACACCTTC.

The chain recombines TRBV18 with TRBJ1-1; 8 nucleotides line up with TRBD1. Germline CDR1 reads KGHSH; CDR2 reads LQKENI. The CDR3 has 14 residues. After removal of 5 bases from V and 6 bases from J, the junction contained 8 bases not matched to a gene. The CDR3 spells CASSVGQGGAEAFF. The CDR3 DNA follows: TGTGCCAGCTCAGTAGGACAGGGTGGGGCTGAAGCTTTCTTT.

A few counts support this clone. V gene TRBV4-1 combines with J gene TRBJ2-2, with a weak D call TRBD1 (5 bases). Germline CDR1 and CDR2: MGHRA and YSYEKL. V dropped 3 bases and J dropped 5 bases, with 13 bases sitting between them. The CDR3 has 15 amino acids. The CDR3 sequence is CASSQGAGRTGELFF. CDR3 in DNA: TGCGCCAGCAGCCAGGGTGCAGGGCGGACCGGGGAGCTGTTTTTT.

The V and J genes are TRBV9 and TRBJ2-1; 9 positions agree with TRBD1. The J segment lost 7 bases and the V segment lost 2 bases, leaving 4 bases of the junction unmatched. This CDR3 spans 14 amino acids. The germline V gene has CDR1 SGDLS and CDR2 YYNGEE. CDR3 sequence (DNA): TGTGCCAGCAGCGTTTGGACAGGGGATAATGAGCAGTTCTTC. It is translated as CASSVWTGDNEQFF.

The V gene is TRBV11-2, the J gene TRBJ2-7; perhaps TRBD2 as D (6 bases). V lost 2 bases and J 2 bases, leaving 16 bases between the germline ends. This CDR3 comprises 16 residues. Germline CDR1 and CDR2: SGHAT and FQNNGV. The CDR3 is CASSLNRDSQAYEQYF. CDR3 coding DNA: TGTGCCAGCAGCTTAAACCGGGACTCTCAGGCCTACGAGCAGTACTTC.

J is TRBJ2-1 and V is TRBV7-2; possibly TRBD1 or TRBD2 for D (6 bases each). Trimming removed 5 bases from V and 10 bases from J, with 15 bases in between. Per the germline V gene, CDR1 is SGHTA and CDR2 is FQGNSA. The length of the CDR3 is 13 residues. CDR3: CASSLSTGREQFF. CDR3 in DNA: TGTGCCAGCAGCCTAAGTACAGGGAGGGAGCAGTTCTTC. The full variable domain, in which reference TRBV7-2 and TRBJ2-1 provide the parts outside the CDR3, is GAGVSQSPSNKVTEKGKDVELRCDPISGHTALYWYRQSLGQGLEFLIYFQGNSAPDKSGLPSDRFSAERTGGSVSTLTIQRTQQEDSAVYLCASSLSTGREQFFGPGTRLTVL.

This CDR3 reads CASSWGRTETNEKLFF. The CDR3 DNA reads TGTGCCAGCAGTTGGGGGCGGACTGAAACTAATGAAAAACTGTTTTTT. The J gene is TRBJ1-4, the V gene TRBV6-6; the D gene is possibly TRBD1 (6 bases). The V end was cut by 4 bases, the J end by 1 base, with 13 bases between. Germline V lookup: CDR1 MNHNY, CDR2 SVGAGI (reference sequence). This CDR3 is 16 amino acids long.

As concerns this clone: Germline is not matched at one junction end, which may reflect a read error. The chain carries TRBV7-9 and TRBJ1-3; 8 bases are a match to TRBD1. The CDR3 covers 19 residues. Germline V gene sequence: CDR1 SEHNR, CDR2 FQNEAQ (reference sequence). DNA for the CDR3: TGTGCCAGCGGCTTAGGGGACAGGCATCCGATGGAGTATGGAAACACCATATATTTT. Translation: CASGLGDRHPMEYGNTIYF.

The chain couples TRBV2 to TRBJ2-7; maybe TRBD2 (6 bases). Looked up from germline, CDR1 is SNHLY and CDR2 is FYNNEI. The CDR3 is made up of 13 amino acids. This CDR3 reads CAAYGGTNYEQYF. The CDR3 bases are TGTGCGGCATATGGGGGGACGAACTACGAGCAGTACTTC.

The chain links TRBV7-2 to TRBJ2-7; D perhaps matches TRBD2 (5 bases). Trimming removed 5 bases at V and 1 base at J, with 18 bases between. The CDR3 length is 16 residues. The V gene's germline CDR1 is SGHTA and CDR2 FQGNSA. This chain's CDR3 is CASSRHEGLGSYEQYF. The CDR3 DNA reads TGTGCCAGCAGCCGCCACGAGGGCCTAGGGTCCTACGAGCAGTACTTC.

V usage is TRBV7-3 and J usage is TRBJ2-1; 8 nucleotides match TRBD1. The CDR3 length is 12 residues. After removal of 5 bases from V and 11 bases from J, the junction contained 5 bases not matched to a gene. CDR1 and CDR2 (germline): SGHTA, FQGTGA. The CDR3 protein is CASSGQGGKQFF. The CDR3 bases are TGTGCCAGCAGCGGACAGGGAGGAAAGCAGTTCTTC.

The V call is TRBV5-1, the J call TRBJ2-7; TRBD2 aligns across 10 bases. Germline V gene sequence: CDR1 SGHRS, CDR2 YFSETQ. Trimming at V came to 1 base and at J to 5 bases, leaving 6 bases not matched to a gene. The CDR3 runs 15 residues. The CDR3 DNA reads as TGCGCCAGCAGCTTGACCGGGACTAGCGTCGACGAGCAGTACTTC. This translates into CASSLTGTSVDEQYF.

This sequence joins TRBV7-3 and TRBJ2-1; D is possibly TRBD1 (5 bases). V was trimmed by 2 bases and J by 2 bases, leaving 13 bases between them. The CDR3 sequence is 16 residues long. The germline V gene has CDR1 SGHTA and CDR2 FQGTGA. This CDR3 is CASSLGATLAYNEQFF. Written as DNA, the CDR3 is TGTGCCAGCAGCTTAGGGGCGACCCTCGCCTACAATGAGCAGTTCTTC.

The chain recombines TRBV19 with TRBJ2-1, with 13 nucleotides matching TRBD2. J gave up 8 bases and V 2 bases, and 6 bases lay outside the gene matches. This CDR3 is 16 amino acids long. Germline lookup yields CDR1 LNHDA and CDR2 SQIVND (reference sequence). DNA for the CDR3: TGTGCCAGTAGTATACCCGGGACTAGCGGGATTTATGAGCAGTTCTTC. This encodes CASSIPGTSGIYEQFF. Based on the CDR3 plus reference TRBV19 and TRBJ2-1, the full variable domain is DGGITQSPKYLFRKEGQNVTLSCEQNLNHDAMYWYRQDPGQGLRLIYYSQIVNDFQKGDIAEGYSVSREKKESFPLTVTSAQKNPTAFYLCASSIPGTSGIYEQFFGPGTRLTVL.

The rearrangement uses TRBV28 and TRBJ2-7; TRBD2 aligns across 9 bases. The CDR3 contains 15 residues. CDR1 MDHEN and CDR2 SYDVKM come from the germline V gene. V shed 6 bases and J 2 bases; nucleotides not matched to a gene: 8. The CDR3 protein is CASRSGTSNPYEQYF. CDR3 bases: TGTGCCAGCAGATCGGGGACTAGCAACCCCTACGAGCAGTACTTC.

The chain recombines TRBV7-8 with TRBJ2-7; a weak D match, TRBD2 (5 bases). Between the trimmed V and J ends, which lost 5 bases and 3 bases, there was a span of 14 bases. Germline V CDR1 and CDR2: SGHVS, FQNEAQ. CDR3 length: 14 amino acids. The CDR3 region is CASSPHRGNYEQYF. CDR3 nucleotides: TGTGCCAGCAGCCCTCATCGGGGAAACTACGAGCAGTACTTC.

The genes are TRBV2 and TRBJ1-5; the D is unclear. Per the germline V gene, CDR1 is SNHLY and CDR2 is FYNNEI. This CDR3 region has 12 residues. V lost 6 bases, J lost 5 bases, and 8 bases lay in between. CDR3 sequence reads: CASRRSDQPQHF. For the CDR3, the DNA is TGTGCCAGCAGGCGGAGTGATCAGCCCCAGCATTTT. Combining the CDR3 with reference TRBV2 and TRBJ1-5 gives the whole variable domain EPEVTQTPSHQVTQMGQEVILRCVPISNHLYFYWYRQILGQKVEFLVSFYNNEISEKSEIFDDQFSVERPDGSNFTLKIRSTKLEDSAMYFCASRRSDQPQHFGDGTRLSIL.

The CDR3 here is CASRLIGPTGELFF. Written as DNA, the CDR3 is TGTGCCAGCAGGTTAATCGGACCGACCGGGGAGCTGTTTTTT. The chain employs TRBV6-5 and TRBJ2-2; D ambiguous. This CDR3 is 14 amino acids long. Deletions cut 6 bases from V and 5 bases from J, with 13 bases between. The germline V gene encodes CDR1 MNHEY and CDR2 SVGAGI.